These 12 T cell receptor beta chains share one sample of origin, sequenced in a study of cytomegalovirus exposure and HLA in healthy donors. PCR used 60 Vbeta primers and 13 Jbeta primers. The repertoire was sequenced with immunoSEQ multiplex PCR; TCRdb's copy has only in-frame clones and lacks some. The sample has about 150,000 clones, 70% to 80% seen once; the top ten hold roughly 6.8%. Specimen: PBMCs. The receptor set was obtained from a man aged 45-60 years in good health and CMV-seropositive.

The CDR3 DNA sequence: TGTGCCAGCAGTTTTTTGGGGAGCGAGCAGTACTTC. Encoded protein: CASSFLGSEQYF. V gene TRBV27 combines with J gene TRBJ2-7; possibly TRBD2 for D (5 bases). Per germline, CDR1 MNHEY and CDR2 SMNVEV (reference sequence). This CDR3 has 12 amino acids. V was cut by 3 bases and J by 6 bases, with 9 bases left in between.

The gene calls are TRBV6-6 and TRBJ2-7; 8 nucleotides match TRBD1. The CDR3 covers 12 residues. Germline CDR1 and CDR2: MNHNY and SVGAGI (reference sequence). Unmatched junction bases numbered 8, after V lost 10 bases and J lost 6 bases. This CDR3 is CATGQGRFEQYF. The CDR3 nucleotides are TGTGCCACCGGACAGGGACGTTTCGAGCAGTACTTC.

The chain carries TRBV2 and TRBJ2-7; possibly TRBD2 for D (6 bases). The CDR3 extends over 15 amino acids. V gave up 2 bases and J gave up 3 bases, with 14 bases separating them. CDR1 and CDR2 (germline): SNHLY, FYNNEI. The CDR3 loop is CASSERWGVNYEQYF. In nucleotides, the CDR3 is TGTGCCAGCAGTGAACGATGGGGGGTGAACTACGAGCAGTACTTC.

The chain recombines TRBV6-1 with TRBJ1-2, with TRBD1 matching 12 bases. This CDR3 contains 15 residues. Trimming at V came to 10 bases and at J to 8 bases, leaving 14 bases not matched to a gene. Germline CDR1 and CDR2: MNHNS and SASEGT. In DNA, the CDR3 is TGTGCCAACACTGGTCCGGGACAGGGGGCAAGGGGCTACACCTTC. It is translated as CANTGPGQGARGYTF.

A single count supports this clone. The CDR3 is CSVETGYSYNEQFF. The DNA of the CDR3 is TGCAGCGTTGAAACAGGGTACTCCTACAATGAGCAGTTCTTC. V usage is TRBV29-1 and J usage is TRBJ2-1, with D possibly being TRBD1 (6 bases). CDR1 and CDR2 from the germline V gene are SQVTM and ANQGSEA. The length of the CDR3 is 14 residues. V gave up 2 bases and J gave up 0 bases, with 8 bases separating them.

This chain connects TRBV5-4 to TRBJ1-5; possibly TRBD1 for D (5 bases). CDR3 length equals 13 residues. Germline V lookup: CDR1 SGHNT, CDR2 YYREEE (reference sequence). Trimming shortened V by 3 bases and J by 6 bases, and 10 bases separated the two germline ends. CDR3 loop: CASSSGRGQPQHF. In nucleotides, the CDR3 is TGTGCCAGCAGCTCCGGGAGGGGTCAGCCCCAGCATTTT.

The CDR3 DNA sequence: TGTGCCAGCAAAGGCAGGATAACAGATACGCAGTATTTT. Translated: CASKGRITDTQYF. The rearrangement joins TRBV7-8 to TRBJ2-3; D unresolved. Trimming pared 7 bases from V and 3 bases from J, leaving 11 bases between. Germline V gene data show CDR1 as SGHVS and CDR2 as FQNEAQ. The CDR3 length is 13 residues.

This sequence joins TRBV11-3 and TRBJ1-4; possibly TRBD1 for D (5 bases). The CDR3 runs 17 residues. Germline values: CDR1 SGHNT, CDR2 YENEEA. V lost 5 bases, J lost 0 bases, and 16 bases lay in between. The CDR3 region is CASSPRGGVATNEKLFF. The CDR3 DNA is TGTGCCAGCAGCCCCCGGGGAGGGGTAGCAACTAATGAAAAACTGTTTTTT.

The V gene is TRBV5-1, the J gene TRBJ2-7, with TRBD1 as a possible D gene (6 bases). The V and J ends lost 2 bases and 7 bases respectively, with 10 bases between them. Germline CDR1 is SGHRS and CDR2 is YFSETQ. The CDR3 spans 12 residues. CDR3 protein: CASSFGGEEQYF. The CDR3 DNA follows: TGCGCCAGCAGCTTTGGGGGCGAGGAGCAGTACTTC. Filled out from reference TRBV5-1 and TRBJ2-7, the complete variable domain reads KAGVTQTPRYLIKTRGQQVTLSCSPISGHRSVSWYQQTPGQGLQFLFEYFSETQRNKGNFPGRFSGRQFSNSRSEMNVSTLELGDSALYLCASSFGGEEQYFGPGTRLTVT.

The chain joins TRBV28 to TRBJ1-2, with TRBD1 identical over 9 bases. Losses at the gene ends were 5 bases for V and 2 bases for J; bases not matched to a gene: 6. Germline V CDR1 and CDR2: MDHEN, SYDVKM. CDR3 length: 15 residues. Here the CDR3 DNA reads TGTGCCAGCAGTCCGTGGGACAGGGAGAACTATGGCTACACCTTC. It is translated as CASSPWDRENYGYTF.

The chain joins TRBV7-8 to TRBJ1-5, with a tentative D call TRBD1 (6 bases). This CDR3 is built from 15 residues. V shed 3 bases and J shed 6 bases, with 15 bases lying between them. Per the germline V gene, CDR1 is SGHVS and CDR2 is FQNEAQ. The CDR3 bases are TGTGCCAGCAGCTTGGGGGGGCAGGGTCCTCAGCCCCAGCATTTT. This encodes CASSLGGQGPQPQHF.

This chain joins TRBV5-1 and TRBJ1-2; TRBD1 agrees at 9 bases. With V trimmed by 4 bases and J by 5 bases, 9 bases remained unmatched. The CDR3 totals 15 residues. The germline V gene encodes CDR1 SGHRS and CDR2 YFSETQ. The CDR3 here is CASSPAPGQGYGYTF. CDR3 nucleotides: TGCGCCAGCAGCCCGGCGCCTGGACAGGGGTATGGCTACACCTTC.